The 10 T cell receptor beta chains below all came from one sample that was sequenced in a study of blood T cell repertoires in COVID-19. Some clones are missing from TCRdb's copy, which holds only in-frame ones; the method was immunoSEQ multiplex PCR. The sample records nearly 110,000 clones, around 88% being singletons. Sequenced sample: peripheral blood. All receptors come from a middle-aged man with active or convalescent COVID-19.

The chain carries TRBV7-2 and TRBJ1-2; D is unresolved. V lost 2 bases and J lost 0, with 10 bases in between. In germline, CDR1 is SGHTA, CDR2 FQGNSA. The CDR3 runs to 15 residues. DNA for the CDR3: TGTGCCAGCAGCTTAAGTGGCAGGACTAACTATGGCTACACCTTC. It specifies CASSLSGRTNYGYTF.

The CDR3 protein is CASRRGTGAVNEQFF. The DNA of the CDR3 is TGTGCCAGCCGACGTGGGACAGGGGCGGTCAATGAGCAGTTCTTC. The rearrangement links TRBV6-5 to TRBJ2-1; 10 positions match TRBD1. The CDR3 has 15 amino acids. V gave up 8 bases and J gave up 6 bases; unmatched junction bases: 10. CDR1 is MNHEY and CDR2 is SVGAGI in the germline V gene.

The chain combines TRBV5-1 with TRBJ1-5; 8 bases match TRBD1. This CDR3 region has 15 residues. The germline CDR1 and CDR2 sequences are SGHRS and YFSETQ. The trim removed 7 bases at V and 1 base at J, leaving 7 bases unmatched. In DNA, the CDR3 is TGCGCCAGCTCACCGACAGGGGTCAGCAATCAGCCCCAGCATTTT. Protein sequence: CASSPTGVSNQPQHF.

The chain combines TRBV5-1 with TRBJ2-7; TRBD2 agrees at 7 bases. V lost 4 bases to trimming and J lost 2 bases; unmatched junction nucleotides: 9. The germline V gene encodes CDR1 SGHRS and CDR2 YFSETQ. The CDR3 length is 15 residues. The CDR3 DNA sequence: TGCGCCAGCAGCAGCACACAGCGGGAACCCTACGAGCAGTACTTC. This sequence encodes CASSSTQREPYEQYF. The full variable domain, its missing parts supplied by reference TRBV5-1 and TRBJ2-7, is KAGVTQTPRYLIKTRGQQVTLSCSPISGHRSVSWYQQTPGQGLQFLFEYFSETQRNKGNFPGRFSGRQFSNSRSEMNVSTLELGDSALYLCASSSTQREPYEQYFGPGTRLTVT.

The chain carries TRBV5-1 and TRBJ2-3, with TRBD2 identical over 14 bases. This CDR3 has 16 amino acids. V dropped 0 bases and J dropped 4; count of bases not matched to a gene: 1. Per the germline V gene, CDR1 is SGHRS and CDR2 is YFSETQ. This CDR3 is CASSLGLAGGADTQYF. CDR3 nucleotides: TGCGCCAGCAGCTTGGGACTAGCGGGAGGGGCAGATACGCAGTATTTT.

The chain uses TRBV5-1 and TRBJ2-7; 8 bases map to TRBD2. Germline values: CDR1 SGHRS, CDR2 YFSETQ. The CDR3 has 16 residues. V lost 0 bases and J lost 5; bases outside the gene matches: 10. As DNA, the CDR3 is TGCGCCAGCAGCTTGGCCAGGAGAGCGGGAGCGGACGAGCAGTACTTC. Its translation is CASSLARRAGADEQYF.

The CDR3: CASSPGTSGRAHNEQFF. The CDR3 DNA follows: TGTGCCAGCTCACCAGGGACTAGCGGGAGGGCCCACAATGAGCAGTTCTTC. V usage is TRBV18 and J usage is TRBJ2-1; TRBD2 agrees at 16 bases. The CDR3 spans 17 residues. V was pared by 2 bases and J by 5 bases, with 3 bases of the junction left unmatched. Germline V gene sequence: CDR1 KGHSH, CDR2 LQKENI.

V gene TRBV18 combines with J gene TRBJ2-7, with TRBD2 identical over 9 bases. Germline V gene lookup returns CDR1 KGHSH and CDR2 LQKENI. V was clipped by 6 bases and J by 4 bases; unmatched bases: 7. The CDR3 spans 14 residues. The CDR3 is CASSQTSGSYEQYF. The CDR3 DNA reads as TGTGCCAGCTCCCAAACTAGCGGGTCGTACGAGCAGTACTTC.

The chain links TRBV3-1 (or the pseudogene TRBV3-2) to TRBJ2-1; D is ambiguous. V was pared by 3 bases and J by 7 bases, with 10 bases between. This CDR3 region has 13 residues. Looked up from germline, CDR1 is LGHDT and CDR2 is YNNKEL (reference sequence). As DNA, the CDR3 is TGTGCCAGCAGCCACGAGCATGTTAATGAGCAGTTCTTC. Translating gives CASSHEHVNEQFF.

V is TRBV6-6 and J is TRBJ1-3; D gene uncertain. Per the germline V gene, CDR1 is MNHNY and CDR2 is SVGAGI (reference sequence). V lost 7 bases, J lost 2 bases, and 18 bases lay in between. The CDR3 is 16 residues long. The CDR3 region is CASTYPGHIAGNTIYF. The CDR3 bases are TGTGCCAGCACCTACCCGGGTCACATAGCTGGAAACACCATATATTTT.